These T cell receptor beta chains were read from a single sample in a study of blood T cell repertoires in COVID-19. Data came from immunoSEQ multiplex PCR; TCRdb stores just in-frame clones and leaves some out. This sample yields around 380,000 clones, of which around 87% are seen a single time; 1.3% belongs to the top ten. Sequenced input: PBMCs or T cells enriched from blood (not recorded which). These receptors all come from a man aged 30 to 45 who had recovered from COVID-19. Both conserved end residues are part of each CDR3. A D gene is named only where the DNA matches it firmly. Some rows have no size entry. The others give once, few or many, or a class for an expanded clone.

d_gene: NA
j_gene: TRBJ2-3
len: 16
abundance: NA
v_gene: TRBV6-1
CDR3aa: CASSEALGRLTDTQYF
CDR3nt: TGTGCCAGCAGTGAAGCGCTCGGAAGACTCACAGATACGCAGTATTTT

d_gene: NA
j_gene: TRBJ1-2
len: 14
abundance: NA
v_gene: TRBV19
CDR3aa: CASSTRTANYGYTF
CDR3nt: TGTGCCAGTAGTACCCGGACAGCTAACTATGGCTACACCTTC

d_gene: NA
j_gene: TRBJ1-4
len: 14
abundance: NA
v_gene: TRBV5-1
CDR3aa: CASTAGDANEKLFF
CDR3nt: TGCGCCAGTACGGCGGGGGATGCTAATGAAAAACTGTTTTTT

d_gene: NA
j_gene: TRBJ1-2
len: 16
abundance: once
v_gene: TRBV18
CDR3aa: CASSPPGQRTNYGYTF
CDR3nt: TGTGCCAGCTCACCTCCGGGACAAAGAACTAACTATGGCTACACCTTC

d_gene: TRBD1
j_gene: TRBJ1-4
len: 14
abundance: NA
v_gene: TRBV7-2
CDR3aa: CASSLQRTGGKLFF
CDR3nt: TGTGCCAGCAGCTTACAGCGGACAGGGGGCAAACTGTTTTTT

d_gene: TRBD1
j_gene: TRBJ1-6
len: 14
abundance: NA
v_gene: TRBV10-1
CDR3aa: CASRGDSLNSPLHF
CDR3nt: TGCGCCAGCCGAGGGGACAGTCTCAATTCACCCCTCCACTTT

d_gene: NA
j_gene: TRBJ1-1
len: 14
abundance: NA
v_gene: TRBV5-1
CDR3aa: CASSRGREDTEAFF
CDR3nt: TGCGCCAGCAGTCGGGGCCGGGAGGACACTGAAGCTTTCTTT

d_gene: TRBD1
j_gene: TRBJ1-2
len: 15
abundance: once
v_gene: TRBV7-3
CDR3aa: CASSLTPTGRGGYTF
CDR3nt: TGTGCCAGCAGCTTAACTCCGACAGGGAGAGGGGGCTACACCTTC

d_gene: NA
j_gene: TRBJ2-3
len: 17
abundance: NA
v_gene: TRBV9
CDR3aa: CASSALSQGGPTDTQYF
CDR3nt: TGTGCCAGCAGCGCCCTATCACAGGGTGGTCCCACAGATACGCAGTATTTT

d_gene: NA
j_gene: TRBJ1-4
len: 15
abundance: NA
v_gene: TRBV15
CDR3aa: CATSRDIGVNEKLFF
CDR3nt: TGTGCCACCAGCAGAGATATCGGGGTTAATGAAAAACTGTTTTTT

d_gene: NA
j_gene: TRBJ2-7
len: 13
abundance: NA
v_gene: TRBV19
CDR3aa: CASSITFPGEQYF
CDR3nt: TGTGCCAGTAGTATAACCTTCCCGGGCGAGCAGTACTTC

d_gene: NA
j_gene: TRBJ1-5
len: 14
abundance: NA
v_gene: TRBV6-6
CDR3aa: CATRDTASNQPQHF
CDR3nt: TGTGCCACCCGGGACACGGCTAGCAATCAGCCCCAGCATTTT

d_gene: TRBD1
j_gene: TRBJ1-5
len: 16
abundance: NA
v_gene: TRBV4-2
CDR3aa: CASSQDLGQGDQPQHF
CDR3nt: TGTGCCAGCAGCCAAGACTTAGGACAGGGGGATCAGCCCCAGCATTTT

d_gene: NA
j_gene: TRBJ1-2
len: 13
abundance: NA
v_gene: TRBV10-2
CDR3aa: CASIGSREYGYTF
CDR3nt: TGCGCCAGCATAGGAAGCCGGGAGTATGGCTACACCTTC

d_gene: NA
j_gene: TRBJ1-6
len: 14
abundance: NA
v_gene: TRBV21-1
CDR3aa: CATRDLVRDSPLHF
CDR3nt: TGTGCCACCCGGGATTTAGTTAGGGATTCACCCCTCCACTTT

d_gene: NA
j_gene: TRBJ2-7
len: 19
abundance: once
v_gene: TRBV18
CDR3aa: CASSQKGPENYSWSYEQYF
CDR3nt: TGTGCCAGCTCACAAAAGGGGCCGGAAAATTACTCATGGTCCTACGAGCAGTACTTC

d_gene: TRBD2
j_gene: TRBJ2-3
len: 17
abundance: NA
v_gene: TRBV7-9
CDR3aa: CASSFNSGGEPADTQYF
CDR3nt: TGTGCCAGCAGCTTCAATAGCGGGGGGGAGCCGGCAGATACGCAGTATTTT

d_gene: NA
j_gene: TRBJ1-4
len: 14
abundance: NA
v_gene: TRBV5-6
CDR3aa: CASSFSGANEKLFF
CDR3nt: TGTGCCAGCAGCTTTTCGGGAGCTAATGAAAAACTGTTTTTT

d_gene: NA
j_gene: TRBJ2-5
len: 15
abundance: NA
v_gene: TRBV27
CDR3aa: CASSLSWDSGDAQYF
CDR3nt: TGTGCCAGCAGTTTATCGTGGGACTCCGGAGATGCCCAGTACTTC

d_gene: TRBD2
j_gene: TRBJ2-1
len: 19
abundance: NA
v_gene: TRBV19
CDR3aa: CASSEFGTSGGHSYNEQFF
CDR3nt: TGTGCCAGTAGTGAGTTTGGGACTAGCGGGGGACACTCCTACAATGAGCAGTTCTTC

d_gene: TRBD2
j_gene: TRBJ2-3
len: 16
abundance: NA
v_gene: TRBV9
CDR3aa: CASSVGTSGAPDTQYF
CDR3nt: TGTGCCAGCAGCGTAGGCACTAGCGGAGCCCCAGATACGCAGTATTTT

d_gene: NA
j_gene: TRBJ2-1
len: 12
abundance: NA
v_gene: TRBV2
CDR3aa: CASSESATEQFF
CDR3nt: TGTGCCAGCAGTGAGTCAGCGACTGAGCAGTTCTTC

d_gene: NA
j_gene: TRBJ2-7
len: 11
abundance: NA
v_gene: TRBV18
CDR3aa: CASSRTDEQYF
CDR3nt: TGTGCCAGCTCGCGCACAGACGAGCAGTACTTC

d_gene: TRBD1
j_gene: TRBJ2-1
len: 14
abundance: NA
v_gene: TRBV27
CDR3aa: CATSDRGSYNEQFF
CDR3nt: TGTGCCACCTCAGACAGGGGCTCCTACAATGAGCAGTTCTTC

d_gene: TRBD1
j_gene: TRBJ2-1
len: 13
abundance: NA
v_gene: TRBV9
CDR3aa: CASSVRGMDEQFF
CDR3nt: TGTGCCAGCAGCGTCAGGGGGATGGATGAGCAGTTCTTC

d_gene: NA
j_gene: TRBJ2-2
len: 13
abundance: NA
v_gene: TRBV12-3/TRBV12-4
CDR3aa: CASSLGEAGELFF
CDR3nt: TGTGCCAGCAGTTTGGGTGAGGCCGGGGAGCTGTTTTTT

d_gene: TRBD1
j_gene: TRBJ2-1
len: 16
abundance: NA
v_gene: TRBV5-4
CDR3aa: CASMRLGTGGFNEQFF
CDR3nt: TGTGCCAGCATGAGACTTGGGACAGGGGGCTTTAATGAGCAGTTCTTC

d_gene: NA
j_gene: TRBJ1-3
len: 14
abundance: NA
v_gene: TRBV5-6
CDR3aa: CASRIQASGNTIYF
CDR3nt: TGTGCCAGCAGAATACAGGCCTCTGGAAACACCATATATTTT

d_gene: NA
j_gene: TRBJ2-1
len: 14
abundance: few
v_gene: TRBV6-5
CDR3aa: CASSDRSSYNEQFF
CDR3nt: TGTGCCAGCAGCGACAGGAGCTCCTACAATGAGCAGTTCTTC

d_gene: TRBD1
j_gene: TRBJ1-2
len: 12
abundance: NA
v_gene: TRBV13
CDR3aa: CASSQGLSGYTF
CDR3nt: TGTGCCAGTTCACAGGGGTTGAGTGGCTACACCTTC

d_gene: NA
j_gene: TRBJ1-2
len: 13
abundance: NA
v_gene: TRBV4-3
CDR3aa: CASSDGQFYGYTF
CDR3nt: TGCGCCAGCAGCGATGGACAGTTCTATGGCTACACCTTC

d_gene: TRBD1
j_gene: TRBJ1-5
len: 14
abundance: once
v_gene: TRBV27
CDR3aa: CASSPRAGGQPQHF
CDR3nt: TGTGCCAGCAGTCCGCGTGCAGGGGGTCAGCCCCAGCATTTT

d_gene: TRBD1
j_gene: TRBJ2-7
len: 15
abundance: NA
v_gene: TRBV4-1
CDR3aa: CASSQSRDRGYEQYF
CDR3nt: TGCGCCAGCAGCCAAAGCCGGGACAGGGGCTACGAGCAGTACTTC

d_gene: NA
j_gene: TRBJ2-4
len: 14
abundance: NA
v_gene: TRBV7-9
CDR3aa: CASSLEGGGDIQYF
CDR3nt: TGTGCCAGCAGCTTAGAGGGAGGAGGGGACATTCAGTACTTC

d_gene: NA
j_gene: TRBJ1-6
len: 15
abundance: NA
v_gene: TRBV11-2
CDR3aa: CASSLDPGGFSPLHF
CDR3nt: TGTGCCAGCAGCTTAGATCCAGGAGGATTTTCACCCCTCCACTTT

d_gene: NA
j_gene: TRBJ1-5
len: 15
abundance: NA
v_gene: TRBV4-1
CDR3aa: CASSPAAGMDQPQHF
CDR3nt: TGCGCCAGCAGCCCCGCCGCGGGTATGGATCAGCCCCAGCATTTT

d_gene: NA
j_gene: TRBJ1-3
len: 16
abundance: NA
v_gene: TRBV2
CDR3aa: CASTLGNPRSGNTIYF
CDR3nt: TGTGCCAGCACCCTGGGCAACCCGCGCTCTGGAAACACCATATATTTT

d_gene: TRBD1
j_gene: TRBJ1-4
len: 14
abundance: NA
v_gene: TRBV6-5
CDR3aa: CASSRDRGTGKLFF
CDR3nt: TGTGCCAGCAGCAGAGACAGGGGCACGGGAAAACTGTTTTTT

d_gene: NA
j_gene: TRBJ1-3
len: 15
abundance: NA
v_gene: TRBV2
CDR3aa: CASRAGTSAGNTIYF
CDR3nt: TGTGCCAGCAGGGCGGGGACGTCGGCTGGAAACACCATATATTTT

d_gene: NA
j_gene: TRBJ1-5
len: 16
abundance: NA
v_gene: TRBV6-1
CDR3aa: CASSEREGATNQPQHF
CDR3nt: TGTGCCAGCAGTGAAAGGGAGGGAGCGACCAATCAGCCCCAGCATTTT

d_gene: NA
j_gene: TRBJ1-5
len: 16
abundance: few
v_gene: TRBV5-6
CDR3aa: CASSLQGLGSNQPQHF
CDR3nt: TGTGCCAGCAGCTTACAGGGATTGGGGAGCAATCAGCCCCAGCATTTT

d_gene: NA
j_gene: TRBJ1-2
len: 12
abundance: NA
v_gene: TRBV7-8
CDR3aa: CASRILDGHYTF
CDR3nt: TGTGCCAGCCGAATCTTAGACGGACACTACACCTTC

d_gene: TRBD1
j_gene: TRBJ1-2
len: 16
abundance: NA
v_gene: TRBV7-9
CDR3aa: CALRVSLSGQGYGYTF
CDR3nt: TGTGCCCTCCGGGTTTCGTTATCGGGACAGGGCTATGGCTACACCTTC

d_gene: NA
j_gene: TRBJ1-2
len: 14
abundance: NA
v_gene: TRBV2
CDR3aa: CASSAANLNYGYTF
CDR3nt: TGTGCCAGCAGTGCTGCTAACCTTAACTATGGCTACACCTTC

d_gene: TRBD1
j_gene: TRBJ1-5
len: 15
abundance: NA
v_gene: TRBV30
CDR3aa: CAWTDGTGGNQPQHF
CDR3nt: TGTGCCTGGACCGACGGGACAGGGGGAAATCAGCCCCAGCATTTT

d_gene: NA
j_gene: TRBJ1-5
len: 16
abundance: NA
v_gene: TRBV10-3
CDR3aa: CASAGGIVDSNQPQHF
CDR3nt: TGTGCCTCTGCCGGGGGGATTGTGGATAGCAATCAGCCCCAGCATTTT

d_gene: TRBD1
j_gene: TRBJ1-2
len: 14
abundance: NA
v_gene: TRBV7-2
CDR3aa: CASSHRTGFNGYTF
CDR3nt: TGTGCCAGCAGCCATAGGACAGGGTTTAATGGCTACACCTTC

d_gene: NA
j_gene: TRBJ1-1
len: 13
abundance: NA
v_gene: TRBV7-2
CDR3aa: CASSLDMNTEAFF
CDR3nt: TGTGCCAGCAGCTTAGACATGAACACTGAAGCTTTCTTT

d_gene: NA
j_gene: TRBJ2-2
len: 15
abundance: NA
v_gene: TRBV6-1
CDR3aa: CASSEVPRGLGELFF
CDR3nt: TGTGCCAGCAGTGAAGTGCCTCGGGGGTTAGGGGAGCTGTTTTTT